This T cell receptor (beta chain) was documented in a study of vaccination and CD4 T cells after COVID-19. Overall study context: Six men and four women formed the convalescents, two being Hispanic. Study outcomes and limitations: Convalescent patients' vaccine-specific clones were spike mono-reactive in 304 of 307 cases.

An Oncomine TCR Beta short-read assay was used to sequence the DNA from cultured CD4+ T cells. TCRdb used MiXCR to reprocess the PCR reads, holding one entry per CDR3 protein. The sample yields approximately 21,000 distinct CDR3 sequences, approximately 40% seen once. The CDR3 totals 16 residues. J gave up 3 bases and V 1 base, and 4 bases lay outside the gene matches. The germline CDR1 and CDR2 sequences are SGHNT and YYREEE (reference sequence). As to this clonotype: The target antigen is unknown.

The treatment is: approximately nine-day PBMC culture with coronavirus spike peptide pools or control peptides (ViraFEST assay). Expanded clonotypes were found by TCR sequencing after peptide-pool stimulation (ViraFEST). Every well contained 1.5 million to 2.5 million PBMCs, which were grown with approximately 10 IU/ml IL-2 and about 9.5 ug/ml peptide pools. This TCR derives from a human donor who had recovered from COVID-19. Sequenced material: CD4+ T cells from blood, cultured in vitro, taken after SARS-CoV-2 vaccination. The chain is built from TRBV5-4 and TRBJ2-5, with 12 bases lining up with TRBD2. The CDR3 loop reads CASSLKLAGGKETQYF. As DNA, the CDR3 is TGTGCCAGCAGCTTGAAACTAGCGGGAGGAAAAGAGACCCAGTACTTC. Using reference TRBV5-4 and TRBJ2-5 for the parts outside the CDR3, the full variable domain is ETGVTQSPTHLIKTRGQQVTLRCSSQSGHNTVSWYQQALGQGPQFIFQYYREEENGRGNFPPRFSGLQFPNYSSELNVNALELDDSALYLCASSLKLAGGKETQYFGPGTRLLVL.